These 17 T cell receptor beta chains were sequenced from one sample in a study of shared clonotypes between healthy human individuals. Profiled with immunoSEQ multiplex PCR; TCRdb holds only in-frame clones, not every one. This table has more than 2,000,000 clones, approximately 92% appearing once. The sample comprised naive CD4+ T cells sorted from blood. Subset defined: CD45RA+ positively selected. These receptors all stem from a man aged 18 to 29 in good health.

J is TRBJ1-1 and V is TRBV18; the D gene is possibly TRBD1 (5 bases). Trimming removed 5 bases from V and 1 base from J, with 11 bases in between. Germline V CDR1 and CDR2: KGHSH, LQKENI. The CDR3 runs 14 residues. DNA of the CDR3: TGTGCCAGCTCAGCGACAGAAAGGAACACTGAAGCTTTCTTT. It yields the protein CASSATERNTEAFF.

The chain links TRBV12-5 to TRBJ2-3; no clear D gene. Germline CDR1 LGHNT, CDR2 FRNRAP. The CDR3 contains 17 residues. Trimming left V 5 bases short and J 2 bases short, with 20 bases between. The CDR3 nucleotides are TGTGCTAGTGGTCCCCTGAGAGCCCGAAGCACCACAGATACGCAGTATTTT. It specifies CASGPLRARSTTDTQYF.

The chain couples TRBV25-1 to TRBJ2-5, with 9 bases matching TRBD1. Germline-derived CDR1 and CDR2 are MGHDK and SYGVNS. This CDR3 is built from 14 residues. With V trimmed by 4 bases and J by 7 bases, 7 bases remained unmatched. CDR3 nucleotides: TGTGCCAGCAGTGTCACAGGGGGCAGGGGGACCCAGTACTTC. Translated, it gives CASSVTGGRGTQYF. Combining the CDR3 with reference TRBV25-1 and TRBJ2-5 gives the whole variable domain EADIYQTPRYLVIGTGKKITLECSQTMGHDKMYWYQQDPGMELHLIHYSYGVNSTEKGDLSSESTVSRIRTEHFPLTLESARPSHTSQYLCASSVTGGRGTQYFGPGTRLLVL.

CDR3 sequence reads: CASSPDRHPGPQHF. For the CDR3, the DNA is TGTGCCAGCAGCCCAGACAGACATCCGGGGCCCCAGCATTTT. This chain uses TRBV7-8 with TRBJ1-5, with TRBD1 as a possible D gene (5 bases). The germline CDR1 and CDR2 sequences are SGHVS and FQNEAQ. V was cut by 5 bases and J by 9 bases, with 17 bases left in between. CDR3 length: 14 residues.

This chain connects TRBV5-6 to TRBJ2-6; TRBD1 is a possible D gene (5 bases). V gave up 4 bases and J gave up 0 bases, with 17 bases separating them. This CDR3 has 18 amino acids. CDR1 SGHDT and CDR2 YYEEEE come from the germline V gene. The CDR3 DNA reads TGTGCCAGCAGCAACCTAAGGCGGCAGGGCTCTGGGGCCAACGTCCTGACTTTC. Translated, it gives CASSNLRRQGSGANVLTF.

The chain joins TRBV2 to TRBJ2-1, with TRBD2 as a possible D gene (6 bases). This CDR3 contains 12 residues. Trimming removed 4 bases from V and 7 bases from J, with 8 bases in between. Germline CDR1 and CDR2: SNHLY and FYNNEI. The CDR3 protein is CASSVGRNEQFF. The CDR3 region has the DNA TGTGCCAGCAGTGTGGGGAGGAATGAGCAGTTCTTC.

The chain is built from TRBV27 and TRBJ2-7; TRBD1 might be the D (6 bases). From germline, CDR1 is MNHEY and CDR2 SMNVEV (reference sequence). The CDR3 runs 18 residues. The ends were cut back, 6 bases at V and 0 bases at J, with 24 bases in the middle. The CDR3 DNA follows: TGTGCCAGCAGATCTACCCGGGATCAGGGGCATAGCTCCTACGAGCAGTACTTC. As protein: CASRSTRDQGHSSYEQYF.

V and J are TRBV9 and TRBJ2-3, with 9 bases lining up with TRBD2. J gave up 0 bases and V 0 bases, and 2 bases lay outside the gene matches. The CDR3 totals 16 residues. The germline gives CDR1 SGDLS, CDR2 YYNGEE. The CDR3 sequence is CASSVALAGSTDTQYF. DNA of the CDR3: TGTGCCAGCAGCGTAGCACTAGCGGGTAGCACAGATACGCAGTATTTT.

V and J are TRBV6-1 and TRBJ1-5; no firm D call. CDR3 size: 16 residues. Trimming left V 3 bases short and J 1 base short, with 13 bases between. Germline V gene lookup returns CDR1 MNHNS and CDR2 SASEGT. CDR3 sequence: CASSDRETRSNQPQHF. The CDR3 DNA reads TGTGCCAGCAGTGACCGGGAAACTCGAAGCAATCAGCCCCAGCATTTT.

As concerns this clone: Different DNA sequences within this sample yield the same CDR3. The chain couples TRBV30 to TRBJ1-5; weak D call: TRBD1 (6 bases). CDR1 is GTSNPN, CDR2 SVGIG, per germline (reference sequence). Trimming stripped 0 bases from V and 1 base from J, with 10 bases between. There are 15 residues in the CDR3. The CDR3 DNA is TGTGCCTGGAGTGTACGGGGGGCGAGCAATCAGCCCCAGCATTTT. Protein product: CAWSVRGASNQPQHF. The complete variable domain, with remaining parts taken from reference TRBV30 and TRBJ1-5, reads SQTIHQWPATLVQPVGSPLSLECTVEGTSNPNLYWYRQAAGRGLQLLFYSVGIGQISSEVPQNLSASRPQDRQFILSSKKLLLSDSGFYLCAWSVRGASNQPQHFGDGTRLSIL.

The chain is built from TRBV5-1 and TRBJ2-7; D uncertain. Germline V gene data show CDR1 as SGHRS and CDR2 as YFSETQ. V lost 0 bases to trimming and J lost 4 bases, with 17 bases between them. This CDR3 has 16 amino acids. CDR3 sequence reads: CASSLGRQANRYEQYF. CDR3 in DNA: TGCGCCAGCAGCTTGGGTAGGCAGGCCAATCGTTACGAGCAGTACTTC.

The V gene is TRBV10-3, the J gene TRBJ2-7; tentatively, D is TRBD1 (5 bases). Deletions cut 6 bases from V and 2 bases from J, with 8 bases between. The CDR3 totals 12 residues. The germline gives CDR1 ENHRY, CDR2 SYGVKD. CDR3 sequence reads: CAIRQDTYEQYF. The CDR3 DNA reads TGTGCCATCAGACAGGACACCTACGAGCAGTACTTC.

The chain carries TRBV7-9 and TRBJ2-3; D is unresolved. The CDR3 has 14 amino acids. Trimming removed 1 base at V and 10 bases at J, with 15 bases between. The germline V gene has CDR1 SEHNR and CDR2 FQNEAQ (reference sequence). The CDR3 region is CASSLGSTQGSQYF. The CDR3 DNA reads as TGTGCCAGCAGCTTAGGTTCTACCCAAGGGTCGCAGTATTTT.

The chain carries TRBV7-6 and TRBJ1-4; D gene uncertain. The V and J ends lost 3 bases and 1 base respectively, with 6 bases between them. This CDR3 comprises 14 residues. Germline lookup yields CDR1 SGHVS and CDR2 FNYEAQ. CDR3 nucleotide sequence: TGTGCCAGCAGCTTGACGGAAACTAATGAAAAACTGTTTTTT. Amino acid sequence: CASSLTETNEKLFF.

The chain employs TRBV29-1 and TRBJ2-5, with D tentatively TRBD1 or TRBD2 (5 bases each). V dropped 6 bases and J dropped 1 base, with 15 bases sitting between them. Looked up from germline, CDR1 is SQVTM and CDR2 is ANQGSEA. This CDR3 has 14 amino acids. The CDR3 protein is CSVEGPSLQETQYF. The CDR3 nucleotides are TGCAGCGTCGAGGGGCCTAGCCTCCAAGAGACCCAGTACTTC.

V usage is TRBV7-2 and J usage is TRBJ2-1; TRBD2 aligns across 12 bases. With 6 bases clipped from V and 12 bases from J, the junction kept 9 bases outside the gene matches. This CDR3 is built from 14 residues. CDR1 SGHTA and CDR2 FQGNSA come from the germline V gene. The CDR3 sequence: CASRQGLAGRRQFF. The CDR3 region has the DNA TGTGCCAGCAGGCAGGGACTAGCGGGTCGTCGGCAGTTCTTC.

This chain links TRBV28 with TRBJ1-1; TRBD1 might be the D (6 bases). The CDR3 is 15 residues long. CDR1 is MDHEN and CDR2 is SYDVKM in the germline V gene. Trimming stripped 3 bases from V and 1 base from J, with 12 bases between. The CDR3 loop reads CASSFAGAQNTEAFF. CDR3 DNA: TGTGCCAGCAGTTTTGCAGGGGCGCAGAACACTGAAGCTTTCTTT.